This T cell receptor beta chain was recorded in a study of cytomegalovirus exposure and HLA in healthy donors. The PCR made use of 60 Vbeta and 13 Jbeta primers. The protocol was immunoSEQ multiplex PCR, while the TCRdb copy is restricted to in-frame clones and leaves out a portion. The sample has fewer than 200,000 clones, and its top ten clones hold almost 6.5%. The CDR3 spans 17 residues. Trimming cost V 3 bases and J 2 bases; bases outside gene matches: 11. Germline loops: CDR1 LNHDA, CDR2 SQIVND (reference sequence). Sample: PBMCs. The chain couples TRBV19 to TRBJ2-3; 7 positions agree with TRBD2. The clonotype was recovered from a man aged 25-40 years in good health and CMV-seronegative. This CDR3 is CASSMRGPRGSTDTQYF. The CDR3 DNA reads TGTGCCAGTAGTATGAGGGGCCCGCGGGGGTCCACAGATACGCAGTATTTT.